These T cell receptor beta chains were read from a single sample in a study of blood T cell repertoires in COVID-19. Sequenced by immunoSEQ multiplex PCR; TCRdb stores in-frame clones only, minus some. This table has 200,000 to 250,000 clones, just over 85% appearing once. The sample consisted of peripheral blood. These receptors all come from a man aged 25-45 years who had recovered from COVID-19. CDR3s include the opening cysteine and the closing phenylalanine or tryptophan.

j_call: TRBJ2-3; v_call: TRBV6-2/TRBV6-3; cdr3_aa: CASSFGGTNTDTQYF
j_call: TRBJ1-5; v_call: TRBV19; cdr3_aa: CASSGSTGFQPQHF
j_call: TRBJ1-2; v_call: TRBV2; cdr3_aa: CASSTGKGYTF
j_call: TRBJ2-7; v_call: TRBV3-1/TRBV3-2; cdr3_aa: CASSSRTGYYEQYF
j_call: TRBJ2-3; v_call: TRBV10-2; cdr3_aa: CASSVGGSVDTQYF
j_call: TRBJ1-1; v_call: TRBV6-4; cdr3_aa: CASSATGGHTEAFF
j_call: TRBJ2-2; v_call: TRBV7-2; cdr3_aa: CASSLTSGKNTGELFF
j_call: TRBJ2-3; v_call: TRBV5-8; cdr3_aa: CASSLTSAEVLDTQYF
j_call: TRBJ2-1; v_call: TRBV4-1; cdr3_aa: CASSQEMGGNYNEQFF
j_call: TRBJ1-1; v_call: TRBV2; cdr3_aa: CASSFSGQGGLNTEAFF
j_call: TRBJ2-2; v_call: TRBV5-1; cdr3_aa: CASSERGQGNTGELFF
j_call: TRBJ2-7; v_call: TRBV4-1; cdr3_aa: CASSQGAGGVYEQYF
j_call: TRBJ1-5; v_call: TRBV18; cdr3_aa: CASSPERGVSQPQHF
j_call: TRBJ2-3; v_call: TRBV3-1/TRBV3-2; cdr3_aa: CASEAATDTQYF
j_call: TRBJ1-1; v_call: TRBV6-2/TRBV6-3; cdr3_aa: CASSYPGQGAPEAFF
j_call: TRBJ2-1; v_call: TRBV18; cdr3_aa: CASSPQGLAGSNEQFF
j_call: TRBJ1-1; v_call: TRBV12-3/TRBV12-4; cdr3_aa: CASSFPGTEAFF
j_call: TRBJ2-2; v_call: TRBV24-1; cdr3_aa: CATSRTGGTGELFF
j_call: TRBJ1-2; v_call: TRBV5-1; cdr3_aa: CASSFQDRGGGYTF